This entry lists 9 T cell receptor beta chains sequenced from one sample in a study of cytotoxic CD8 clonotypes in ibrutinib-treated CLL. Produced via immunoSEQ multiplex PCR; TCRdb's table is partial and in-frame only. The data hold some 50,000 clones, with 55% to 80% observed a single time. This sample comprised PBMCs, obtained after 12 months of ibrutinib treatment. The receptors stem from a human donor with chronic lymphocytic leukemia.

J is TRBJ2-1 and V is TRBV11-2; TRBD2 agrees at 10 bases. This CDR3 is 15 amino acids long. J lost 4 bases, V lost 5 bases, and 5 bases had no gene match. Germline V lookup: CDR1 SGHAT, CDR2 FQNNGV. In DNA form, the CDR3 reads TGTGCCAGCAGCCGAGCGGGGGGGCCTTACAATGAGCAGTTCTTC. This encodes CASSRAGGPYNEQFF.

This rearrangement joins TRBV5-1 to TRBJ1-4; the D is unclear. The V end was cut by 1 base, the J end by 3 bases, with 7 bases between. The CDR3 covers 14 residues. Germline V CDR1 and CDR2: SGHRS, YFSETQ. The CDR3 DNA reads TGCGCCAGCAGCTTGATGGCCTCTAATGAAAAACTGTTTTTT. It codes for CASSLMASNEKLFF. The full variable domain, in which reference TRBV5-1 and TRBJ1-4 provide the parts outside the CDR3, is KAGVTQTPRYLIKTRGQQVTLSCSPISGHRSVSWYQQTPGQGLQFLFEYFSETQRNKGNFPGRFSGRQFSNSRSEMNVSTLELGDSALYLCASSLMASNEKLFFGSGTQLSVL.

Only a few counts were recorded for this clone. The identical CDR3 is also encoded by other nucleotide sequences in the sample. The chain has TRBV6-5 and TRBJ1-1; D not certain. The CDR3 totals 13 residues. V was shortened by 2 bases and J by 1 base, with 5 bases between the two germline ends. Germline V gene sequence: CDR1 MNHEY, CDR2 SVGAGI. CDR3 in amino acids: CASSYLENTEAFF. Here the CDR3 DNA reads TGTGCCAGCAGTTACCTTGAGAACACTGAAGCTTTCTTT.

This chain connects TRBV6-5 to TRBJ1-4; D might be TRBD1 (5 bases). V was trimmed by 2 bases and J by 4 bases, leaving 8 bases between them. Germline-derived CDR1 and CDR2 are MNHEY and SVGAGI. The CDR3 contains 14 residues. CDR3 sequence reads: CASSYGDGNEKLFF. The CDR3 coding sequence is TGTGCCAGCAGTTACGGGGACGGTAATGAAAAACTGTTTTTT.

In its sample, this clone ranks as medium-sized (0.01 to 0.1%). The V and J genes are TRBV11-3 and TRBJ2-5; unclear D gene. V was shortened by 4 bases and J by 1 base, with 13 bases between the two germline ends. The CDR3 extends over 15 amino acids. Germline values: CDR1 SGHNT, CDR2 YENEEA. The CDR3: CASSSTELGQETQYF. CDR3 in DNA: TGTGCCAGCAGCTCCACGGAGCTTGGCCAAGAGACCCAGTACTTC.

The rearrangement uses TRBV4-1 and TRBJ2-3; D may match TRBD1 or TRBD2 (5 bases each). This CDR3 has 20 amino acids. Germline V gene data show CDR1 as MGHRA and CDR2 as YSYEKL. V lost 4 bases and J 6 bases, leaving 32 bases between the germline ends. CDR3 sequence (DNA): TGCGCCAGCAGCCCCACTGCCCTAAAAGGGACCGCCCGAAAACTGGATACGCAGTATTTT. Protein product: CASSPTALKGTARKLDTQYF.

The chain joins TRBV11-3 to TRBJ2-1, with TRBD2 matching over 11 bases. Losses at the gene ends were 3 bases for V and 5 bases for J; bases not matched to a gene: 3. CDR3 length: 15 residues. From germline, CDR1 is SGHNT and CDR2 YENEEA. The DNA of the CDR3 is TGTGCCAGCAGCTTCATAGCGGGGGGGGACAATGAGCAGTTCTTC. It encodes CASSFIAGGDNEQFF.

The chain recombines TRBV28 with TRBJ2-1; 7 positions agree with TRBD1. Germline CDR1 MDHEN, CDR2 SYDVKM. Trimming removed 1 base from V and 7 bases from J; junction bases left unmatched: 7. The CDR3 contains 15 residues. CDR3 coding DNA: TGTGCCAGCAGTTTATTCCGGGACAGTATGAATGAGCAGTTCTTC. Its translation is CASSLFRDSMNEQFF.

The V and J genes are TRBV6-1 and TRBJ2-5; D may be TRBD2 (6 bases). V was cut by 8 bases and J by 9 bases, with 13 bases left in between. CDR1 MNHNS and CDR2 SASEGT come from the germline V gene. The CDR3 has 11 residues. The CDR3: CASGGSAAQYF. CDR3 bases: TGTGCCAGCGGGGGGTCCGCGGCCCAGTACTTC.